This T cell receptor beta chain was identified in a study of blood T cells in healthy people across ages. Study background: Per every two T cells, about one barcoded beta molecule was captured by template switching. Study outcomes and limitations: Measured against age, TCR beta diversity per million T cells decreased in a roughly linear manner. Long-lived donors had more naive CD4+ cells and higher diversity than aged donors.

In germline, CDR1 is KGHSY, CDR2 FQNENV. CDR3 length: 15 residues. Trimming removed 0 bases from V and 6 bases from J, with 14 bases in between. About this clonotype itself: The antigen remains undetermined.

The use of a sample-barcoded 5' primer and a J-beta primer mix characterized a second PCR of about 7 to 12 cycles. Every molecule of cDNA carried a tag from a template-switch adaptor with 12 random nucleotides. TCRdb ran MiXCR on the 5' RACE reads and lists one entry per CDR3 protein. The sample lists 650,000 to 950,000 distinct CDR3 sequences; 40% to 50% were seen once. This receptor was taken from a man aged 55 to 70 in good health. The source material was blood. V usage is TRBV16 and J usage is TRBJ1-2; TRBD1 is a possible D gene (6 bases). The CDR3 reads CASSQSSLAGDGYTF. DNA of the CDR3: TGTGCCAGCAGCCAATCGTCTTTGGCAGGGGATGGCTACACCTTC.